These 27 T cell receptor beta chains came from one sample sequenced in a study of Ad26.COV2.S vaccination and SARS-CoV-2 variants. Treatment of the sample: about 20 received Ad26.COV2.S at low or high dose, single or two shots; about five received placebo; per-sample allocation not given. Sampling happened 63 days after the first vaccine or placebo injection. The data were produced by immunoSEQ multiplex PCR, yet TCRdb's version contains in-frame clones alone and is incomplete. The sample consists of 400,000 to 450,000 clones, approximately 90% of them appearing once. The sample consisted of peripheral blood, taken in a trial of Ad26.COV2.S vaccine versus placebo. The receptors were sampled from a person aged 18-65 years who received the Ad26.COV2.S COVID-19 vaccine or a placebo.

This chain connects TRBV18 to TRBJ2-2; a weak D match, TRBD2 (6 bases). The V end lost 2 bases, the J end lost 1 base, and 11 bases lay between the germline ends. Looked up from germline, CDR1 is KGHSH and CDR2 is LQKENI. This CDR3 is built from 16 residues. The DNA of the CDR3 is TGTGCCAGCTCACCATACGTTAGCGGGAACACCGGGGAGCTGTTTTTT. Translating it yields CASSPYVSGNTGELFF.

This sequence joins TRBV4-3 and TRBJ2-5; 8 bases are shared with TRBD1. Trimming cost V 1 base and J 5 bases; bases outside gene matches: 6. This CDR3 region has 15 residues. Germline CDR1 is LGHNA and CDR2 is YSLEER. CDR3 in amino acids: CASSQVGTGWETQYF. The CDR3 bases are TGCGCCAGCAGCCAAGTCGGGACAGGTTGGGAGACCCAGTACTTC.

The V gene is TRBV5-6, the J gene TRBJ1-1; D perhaps matches TRBD1 (5 bases). V lost 0 bases, J lost 4 bases, and 10 bases lay in between. The CDR3 covers 14 residues. Germline loops: CDR1 SGHDT, CDR2 YYEEEE. CDR3: CASSLVGPTTEAFF. Here the CDR3 DNA reads TGTGCCAGCAGCTTGGTGGGGCCCACCACTGAAGCTTTCTTT.

The chain is built from TRBV6-5 and TRBJ1-5; D ambiguous. CDR1 is MNHEY and CDR2 is SVGAGI in the germline V gene. V was clipped by 0 bases and J by 6 bases, with 12 bases between them. The CDR3 sequence is 15 residues long. The CDR3 sequence: CASSYSIGSSQPQHF. The CDR3 DNA reads as TGTGCCAGCAGTTACTCGATCGGCAGTTCTCAGCCCCAGCATTTT.

A word on this clone: The junction and the germline gene differ at one end; a read error may be behind it. The rearrangement uses TRBV12-3 or TRBV12-4 and TRBJ2-1; 14 bases fit TRBD2. CDR3 length: 12 amino acids. The CDR3 DNA reads TGTGCCAGCAGTTTAGGGGGACTAGCGGGAGTCTTC. Residues: CASSLGGLAGVF.

This rearrangement joins TRBV11-2 to TRBJ1-6, with TRBD1 identical over 9 bases. Per the germline V gene, CDR1 is SGHAT and CDR2 is FQNNGV. Trimming cost V 3 bases and J 8 bases; bases outside gene matches: 11. The CDR3 is 17 amino acids. CDR3 in DNA: TGTGCCAGCAGCTTTGGGTTGGACAGGGGTTTCTATTCACCCCTCCACTTT. Protein sequence: CASSFGLDRGFYSPLHF.

This chain connects TRBV28 to TRBJ2-1; 7 nucleotides match TRBD2. Germline loops: CDR1 MDHEN, CDR2 SYDVKM. V was clipped by 0 bases and J by 0 bases; unmatched bases: 5. CDR3 length equals 17 residues. Here the CDR3 reads CASSLWTSSSSYNEQFF. CDR3 bases: TGTGCCAGCAGTTTATGGACTAGCTCGAGCTCCTACAATGAGCAGTTCTTC.

The chain employs TRBV27 and TRBJ2-6, with 9 bases matching TRBD2. The V and J ends lost 1 base and 1 base, in that order; junction bases with no gene match: 8. The germline V gene encodes CDR1 MNHEY and CDR2 SMNVEV (reference sequence). This CDR3 has 19 amino acids. CDR3 amino acids: CASSLFTSGLYSGANVLTF. CDR3 nucleotide sequence: TGTGCCAGCAGTTTATTTACTAGCGGGCTCTATTCTGGGGCCAACGTCCTGACTTTC.

The gene calls are TRBV27 and TRBJ2-2; D ambiguous. The CDR3 extends over 16 amino acids. Per the germline V gene, CDR1 is MNHEY and CDR2 is SMNVEV (reference sequence). The V and J ends lost 2 bases and 0 bases respectively, with 10 bases between them. This chain's CDR3 is CASSLISFANTGELFF. The CDR3 coding sequence is TGTGCCAGCAGTTTAATCAGTTTTGCGAACACCGGGGAGCTGTTTTTT.

The J gene is TRBJ2-1, the V gene TRBV5-1; 10 bases fit TRBD1. Germline V gene lookup returns CDR1 SGHRS and CDR2 YFSETQ. This CDR3 region has 15 residues. With 4 bases clipped from V and 6 bases from J, the junction kept 7 bases outside the gene matches. CDR3 DNA: TGCGCCAGCAGCCCAGGAGGGACAGGGGCCAATGAGCAGTTCTTC. Its translation: CASSPGGTGANEQFF.

This clone showed up just once. The rearrangement uses TRBV6-5 and TRBJ2-7, with 7 nucleotides matching TRBD2. The germline gives CDR1 MNHEY, CDR2 SVGAGI. The J segment lost 2 bases and the V segment lost 4 bases, leaving 2 bases of the junction unmatched. The CDR3 is made up of 13 amino acids. CDR3 sequence: CASSWGGTYEQYF. The CDR3 bases are TGTGCCAGCAGTTGGGGGGGTACCTACGAGCAGTACTTC.

This clone was seen just once. The CDR3 region is CAWGRGTDGYTF. The DNA of the CDR3 is TGTGCCTGGGGTAGGGGAACTGATGGCTACACCTTC. The chain has TRBV30 and TRBJ1-2; D possibly corresponds to TRBD1 (5 bases). The CDR3 loop spans 12 amino acids. Germline values: CDR1 GTSNPN, CDR2 SVGIG (reference sequence). The V end was cut by 5 bases, the J end by 6 bases, with 13 bases between. Full variable domain (outside the CDR3, taken from reference TRBV30 and TRBJ1-2): SQTIHQWPATLVQPVGSPLSLECTVEGTSNPNLYWYRQAAGRGLQLLFYSVGIGQISSEVPQNLSASRPQDRQFILSSKKLLLSDSGFYLCAWGRGTDGYTFGSGTRLTVV.

This sequence joins TRBV2 and TRBJ2-5; 12 nucleotides agree with TRBD2. V trimming: 4 bases; J trimming: 1 base; junction bases outside the gene matches: 4. The CDR3 is 16 residues long. Germline CDR1 and CDR2: SNHLY and FYNNEI. The DNA for the CDR3 is TGTGCCAGCAGTGGGCGACTAGCGGGGGTCCAAGAGACCCAGTACTTC. Translating it yields CASSGRLAGVQETQYF.

The chain is built from TRBV15 and TRBJ2-7; the match to TRBD1 covers 9 bases. CDR1 and CDR2 (germline): LNHNV, YYDKDF (reference sequence). This CDR3 is 15 amino acids long. V was clipped by 3 bases and J by 4 bases; unmatched bases: 7. The CDR3 here is CATSSQTGGGYEQYF. The CDR3 region has the DNA TGTGCCACCAGCAGTCAGACAGGGGGAGGGTACGAGCAGTACTTC. The whole variable domain, remainder taken from reference TRBV15 and TRBJ2-7, is DAMVIQNPRYQVTQFGKPVTLSCSQTLNHNVMYWYQQKSSQAPKLLFHYYDKDFNNEADTPDNFQSRRPNTSFCFLDIRSPGLGDTAMYLCATSSQTGGGYEQYFGPGTRLTVT.

The rearrangement uses TRBV2 and TRBJ2-2; perhaps TRBD2 as D (6 bases). The CDR3 length is 16 residues. Per the germline V gene, CDR1 is SNHLY and CDR2 is FYNNEI. V lost 0 bases and J 4 bases, leaving 12 bases between the germline ends. The CDR3, as DNA: TGTGCCAGCAGTGAAGCTCGCGGGACTGGCACCGGGGAGCTGTTTTTT. Its protein is CASSEARGTGTGELFF.

V usage is TRBV3-1 (or the pseudogene TRBV3-2) and J usage is TRBJ2-2; TRBD1 agrees at 11 bases. Trimming at V came to 0 bases and at J to 4 bases, leaving 7 bases not matched to a gene. In germline, CDR1 is LGHDT, CDR2 YNNKEL (reference sequence). The CDR3 spans 18 residues. Here the CDR3 DNA reads TGTGCCAGCAGCCAAGATATCGGGACAGGGGGAATCACCGGGGAGCTGTTTTTT. Translated: CASSQDIGTGGITGELFF.

The genes are TRBV30 and TRBJ2-7, with no clear D. Germline V gene lookup returns CDR1 GTSNPN and CDR2 SVGIG (reference sequence). V was pared by 4 bases and J by 6 bases, with 16 bases between. The CDR3 sequence is 13 residues long. As DNA, the CDR3 is TGTGCCTGGAACCCCCTCCCGGCAGGCGAGCAGTACTTC. Translation gives CAWNPLPAGEQYF.

The V call is TRBV5-5, the J call TRBJ2-1, with 7 positions matching TRBD1. J lost 5 bases, V lost 6 bases, and 17 bases had no gene match. This CDR3 is built from 17 residues. The germline CDR1 and CDR2 sequences are SGHKS and YYEKEE (reference sequence). Here the CDR3 DNA reads TGTGCCAGCAACCTTGGCGGATATATAGGGACAGACAATGAGCAGTTCTTC. Translating gives CASNLGGYIGTDNEQFF.

The CDR3 spells CATLAGENNEQFF. The CDR3 DNA reads TGTGCCACCTTAGCGGGTGAGAACAATGAGCAGTTCTTC. The chain uses TRBV15 and TRBJ2-1; 7 nucleotides agree with TRBD2. V gave up 8 bases and J gave up 5 bases; unmatched junction bases: 6. The germline V gene encodes CDR1 LNHNV and CDR2 YYDKDF (reference sequence). The CDR3 extends over 13 amino acids.

The chain is built from TRBV21-1 and TRBJ2-7. TRBV21-1 is a pseudogene. This CDR3 has 10 residues. This CDR3 reads CASMDREQYF. The CDR3 coding sequence is TGTGCCAGCATGGATCGGGAGCAGTACTTC.

V gene TRBV7-8 combines with J gene TRBJ2-7; the D call may be TRBD1 or TRBD2 (5 bases each). Per germline, CDR1 SGHVS and CDR2 FQNEAQ. This CDR3 is built from 14 residues. Trimming stripped 1 base from V and 2 bases from J, with 9 bases between. The CDR3 DNA reads TGTGCCAGCAGCTTAGTTCTGGGGGCCTACGAGCAGTACTTC. Translated, it gives CASSLVLGAYEQYF.

V gene TRBV10-1 combines with J gene TRBJ1-3, with no clear D. The CDR3 length is 13 residues. V was pared by 4 bases and J by 2 bases, with 6 bases between. Germline V gene lookup returns CDR1 WNHNN and CDR2 SYGVQD (reference sequence). The chain's CDR3 is CASSALAGNTIYF. CDR3 nucleotides: TGCGCCAGCAGTGCCCTAGCTGGAAACACCATATATTTT.

The CDR3 sequence: CASSQTAEAEAFF. CDR3 in DNA: TGCGCCAGCAGCCAAACGGCTGAAGCTGAAGCTTTCTTT. The chain uses TRBV4-1 and TRBJ1-1; D gene unclear. V was clipped by 2 bases and J by 6 bases, with 10 bases between them. CDR3 length: 13 residues. The germline V gene has CDR1 MGHRA and CDR2 YSYEKL.

The J gene is TRBJ2-7, the V gene TRBV5-1; 8 bases are a match to TRBD1. The CDR3 is 14 residues long. Germline CDR1 SGHRS, CDR2 YFSETQ. J was trimmed by 5 bases and V by 2 bases; bases with no gene match: 6. For the CDR3, the DNA is TGCGCCAGCAGCTTCGGACAGGGTACCGACGAGCAGTACTTC. This gives the protein CASSFGQGTDEQYF.

The chain employs TRBV4-3 and TRBJ1-4, with D possibly TRBD1 on 5 matching bases. V shed 4 bases and J shed 4 bases, with 19 bases lying between them. The CDR3 extends over 17 amino acids. Germline-derived CDR1 and CDR2 are LGHNA and YSLEER. This CDR3 is CASSPDLVTALNEKLFF. CDR3 nucleotide sequence: TGCGCCAGCAGCCCCGATTTAGTGACAGCCCTTAATGAAAAACTGTTTTTT.

The chain carries TRBV7-6 and TRBJ1-5, with 7 bases aligning to TRBD1. The length of the CDR3 is 14 residues. V trimming: 1 base; J trimming: 7 bases; junction bases outside the gene matches: 4. Germline V gene sequence: CDR1 SGHVS, CDR2 FNYEAQ. CDR3 DNA: TGTGCCAGCAGCTTAGAGACAGGGTTGCAGCCCCAGCATTTT. Translating gives CASSLETGLQPQHF.

The gene calls are TRBV6-5 and TRBJ2-3, with a weak D call TRBD2 (5 bases). The CDR3 sequence is 15 residues long. In germline, CDR1 is MNHEY, CDR2 SVGAGI. Between the trimmed V and J ends, which lost 0 bases and 2 bases, there was a span of 9 bases. The DNA of the CDR3 is TGTGCCAGCAGTTACTCTGTGGGAGACACAGATACGCAGTATTTT. Translation gives CASSYSVGDTDTQYF.